This paragraph reports one T cell receptor beta chain. What it binds is not known. This CDR3 is 15 amino acids long. Between the trimmed V and J ends, which lost 0 bases and 2 bases, there was a span of 11 bases. In germline, CDR1 is SGHRS, CDR2 YFSETQ. This entry belongs to a study of long-term antiretroviral therapy in people with HIV. At the survey level, the v3.0 immunoSEQ assay was run. Libraries were prepared by immunoSEQ multiplex PCR; TCRdb keeps only in-frame clonotypes and omits some of them. In the table there are roughly 33,000 clones, more than 60% of which are singletons. Study conclusions and caveats: Possibly under older ART regimens, blood was drawn between about 2003 and 2018. Compared with controls, HIV repertoires showed narrower CDR3 length ranges.

Specimen: unsorted PBMCs, collected 3.1 years after starting antiretroviral therapy. This receptor was obtained from a woman aged 45 to 65 with HIV. The rearrangement uses TRBV5-1 and TRBJ2-5; D remains unclear. The CDR3 sequence is CASSLDLRMQETQYF. DNA for the CDR3: TGCGCCAGCAGCTTGGATCTGCGAATGCAAGAGACCCAGTACTTC.